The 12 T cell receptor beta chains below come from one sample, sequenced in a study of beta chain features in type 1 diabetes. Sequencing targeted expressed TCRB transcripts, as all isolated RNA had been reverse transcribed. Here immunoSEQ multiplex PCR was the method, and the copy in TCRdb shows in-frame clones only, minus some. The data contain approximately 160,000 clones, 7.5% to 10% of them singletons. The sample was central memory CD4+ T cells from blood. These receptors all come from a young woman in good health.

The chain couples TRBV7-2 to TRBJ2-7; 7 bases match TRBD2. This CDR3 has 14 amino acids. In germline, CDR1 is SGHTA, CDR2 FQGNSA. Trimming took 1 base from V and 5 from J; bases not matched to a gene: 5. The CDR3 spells CASSLGGTNHEQYF. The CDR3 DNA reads TGTGCCAGCAGCTTAGGGGGGACTAATCACGAGCAGTACTTC.

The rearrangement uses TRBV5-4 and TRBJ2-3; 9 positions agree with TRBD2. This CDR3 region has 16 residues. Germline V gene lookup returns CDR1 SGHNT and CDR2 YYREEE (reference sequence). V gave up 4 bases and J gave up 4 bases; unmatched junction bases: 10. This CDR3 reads CASSQGLADRADTQYF. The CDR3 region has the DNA TGTGCCAGCAGCCAGGGACTAGCTGACCGAGCAGATACGCAGTATTTT.

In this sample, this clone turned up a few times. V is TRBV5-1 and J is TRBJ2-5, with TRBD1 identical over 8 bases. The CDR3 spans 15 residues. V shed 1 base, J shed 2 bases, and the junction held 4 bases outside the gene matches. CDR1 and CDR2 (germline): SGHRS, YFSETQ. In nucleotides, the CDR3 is TGCGCCAGCAGCTTGATGGGACAGGCTCAAGAGACCCAGTACTTC. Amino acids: CASSLMGQAQETQYF.

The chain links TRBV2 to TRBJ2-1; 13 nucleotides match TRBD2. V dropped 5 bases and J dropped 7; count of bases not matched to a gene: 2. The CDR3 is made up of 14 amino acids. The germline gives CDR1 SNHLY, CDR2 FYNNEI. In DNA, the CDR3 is TGTGCCAGCAGTACTAGCGGGGGGGCTAATGAGCAGTTCTTC. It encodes CASSTSGGANEQFF.

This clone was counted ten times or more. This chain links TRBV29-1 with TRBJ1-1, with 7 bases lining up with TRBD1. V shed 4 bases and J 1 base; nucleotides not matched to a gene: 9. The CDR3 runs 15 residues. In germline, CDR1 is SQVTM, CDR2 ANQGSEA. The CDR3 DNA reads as TGCAGCGTTGCCACCTCGACAGGGACGAACACTGAAGCTTTCTTT. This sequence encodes CSVATSTGTNTEAFF.

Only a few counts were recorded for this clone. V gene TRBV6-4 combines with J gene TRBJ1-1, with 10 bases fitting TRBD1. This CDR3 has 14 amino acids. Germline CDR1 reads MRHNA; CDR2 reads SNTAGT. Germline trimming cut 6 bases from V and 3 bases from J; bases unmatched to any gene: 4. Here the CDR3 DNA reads TGTGCCAGCAGCAGGACAGGGGGGGACACTGAAGCTTTCTTT. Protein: CASSRTGGDTEAFF.

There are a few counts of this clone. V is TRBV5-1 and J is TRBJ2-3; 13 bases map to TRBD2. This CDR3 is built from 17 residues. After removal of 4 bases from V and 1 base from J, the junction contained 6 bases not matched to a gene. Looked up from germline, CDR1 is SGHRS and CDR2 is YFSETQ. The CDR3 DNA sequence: TGCGCCAGCAGCACCGGGACTAGCGGGAAGGGCACAGATACGCAGTATTTT. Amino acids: CASSTGTSGKGTDTQYF.

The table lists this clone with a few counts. DNA for the CDR3: TGTGCCAGCAGCTTAGCGCAGGGGACCGGGGAGCTGTTTTTT. Translation: CASSLAQGTGELFF. V gene TRBV7-9 combines with J gene TRBJ2-2; possible D gene TRBD1, 6 bases. Germline V gene lookup returns CDR1 SEHNR and CDR2 FQNEAQ (reference sequence). This CDR3 has 14 residues. Trimming removed 0 bases from V and 5 bases from J, with 7 bases in between.

CDR3 sequence (DNA): TGTGCCAGCTCACAGACTAGCGGGGGAGCGTACGAGCAGTACTTC. It translates to CASSQTSGGAYEQYF. The chain joins TRBV18 to TRBJ2-7; 12 bases match TRBD2. CDR1 KGHSH and CDR2 LQKENI come from the germline V gene. V shed 4 bases and J 4 bases; nucleotides not matched to a gene: 5. CDR3 length equals 15 residues.

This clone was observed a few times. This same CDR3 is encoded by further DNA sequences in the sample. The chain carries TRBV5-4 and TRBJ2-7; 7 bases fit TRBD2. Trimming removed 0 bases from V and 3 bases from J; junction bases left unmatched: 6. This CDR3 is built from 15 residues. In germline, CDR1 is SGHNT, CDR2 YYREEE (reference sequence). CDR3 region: CASSLDGGGNYEQYF. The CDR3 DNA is TGTGCCAGCAGCTTGGATGGGGGGGGAAACTACGAGCAGTACTTC.

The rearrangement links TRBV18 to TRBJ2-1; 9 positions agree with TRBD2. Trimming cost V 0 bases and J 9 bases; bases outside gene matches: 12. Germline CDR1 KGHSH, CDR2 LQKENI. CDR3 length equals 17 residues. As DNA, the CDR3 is TGTGCCAGCTCACCACCGGGTGTGACTAGCGGAACGGGTGAGCAGTTCTTC. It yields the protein CASSPPGVTSGTGEQFF.

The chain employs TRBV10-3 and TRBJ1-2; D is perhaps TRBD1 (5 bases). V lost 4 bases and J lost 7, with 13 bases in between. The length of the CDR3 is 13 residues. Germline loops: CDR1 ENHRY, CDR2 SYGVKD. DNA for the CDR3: TGTGCCATCAGTGCGGGGGAGGAGGCTGGCTACACCTTC. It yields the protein CAISAGEEAGYTF.